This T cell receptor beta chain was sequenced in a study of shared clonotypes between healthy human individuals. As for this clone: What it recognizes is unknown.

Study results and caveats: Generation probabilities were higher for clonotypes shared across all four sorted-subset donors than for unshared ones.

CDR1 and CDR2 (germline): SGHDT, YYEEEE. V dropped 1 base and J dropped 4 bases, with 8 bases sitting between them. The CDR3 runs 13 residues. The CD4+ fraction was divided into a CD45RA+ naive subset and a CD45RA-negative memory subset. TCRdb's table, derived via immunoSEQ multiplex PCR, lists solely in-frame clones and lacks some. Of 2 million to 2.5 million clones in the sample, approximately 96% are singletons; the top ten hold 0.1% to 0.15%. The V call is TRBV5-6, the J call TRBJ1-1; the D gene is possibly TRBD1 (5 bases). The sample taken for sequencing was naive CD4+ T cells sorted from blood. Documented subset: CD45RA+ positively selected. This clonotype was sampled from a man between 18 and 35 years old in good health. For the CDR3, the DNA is TGTGCCAGCAGCTTGTGGGGGAGCACTGAAGCTTTCTTT. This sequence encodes CASSLWGSTEAFF. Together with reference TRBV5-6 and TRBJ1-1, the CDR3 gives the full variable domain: DAGVTQSPTHLIKTRGQQVTLRCSPKSGHDTVSWYQQALGQGPQFIFQYYEEEERQRGNFPDRFSGHQFPNYSSELNVNALLLGDSALYLCASSLWGSTEAFFGQGTRLTVV.